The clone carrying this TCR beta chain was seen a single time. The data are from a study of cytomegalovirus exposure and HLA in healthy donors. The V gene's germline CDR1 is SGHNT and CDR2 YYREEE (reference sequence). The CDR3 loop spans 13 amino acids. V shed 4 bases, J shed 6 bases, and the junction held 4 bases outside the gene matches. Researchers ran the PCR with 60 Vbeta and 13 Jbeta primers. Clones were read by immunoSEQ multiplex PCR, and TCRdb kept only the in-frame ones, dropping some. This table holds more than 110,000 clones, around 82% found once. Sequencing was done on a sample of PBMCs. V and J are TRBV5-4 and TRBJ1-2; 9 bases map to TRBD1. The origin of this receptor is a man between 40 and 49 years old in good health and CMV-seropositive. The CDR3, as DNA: TGTGCCAGCAGCGCACGGGACAGGGATGGCTACACCTTC. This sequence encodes CASSARDRDGYTF.